These T cell receptor beta chains were read from a single sample in a study of cytomegalovirus exposure and HLA in healthy donors. The repertoire was sequenced with immunoSEQ multiplex PCR; TCRdb's copy has only in-frame clones and lacks some. Of about 130,000 clones detected, 60% to 85% appear once; the ten largest clones hold 1.5%. The sequenced sample consisted of PBMCs. The receptors come from a woman aged 18-29 years in good health and CMV-seronegative. Both conserved end residues are part of each CDR3. The order of the fields is clone size, V gene, D gene, J gene, CDR3 protein, CDR3 DNA. D genes are given only for firm matches. Clone size is not always given. Where it is, it says once, few, many or a class for expanded clones.

.	TRBV6-6	.	TRBJ1-5	CASSPTGYSNQPQHF	TGTGCCAGCAGCCCTACAGGTTATAGCAATCAGCCCCAGCATTTT
.	TRBV2	.	TRBJ1-4	CASKTGQTNEKLFF	TGTGCCAGCAAGACCGGACAAACTAATGAAAAACTGTTTTTT
.	TRBV10-1	.	TRBJ2-5	CASSDEETQYF	TGCGCCAGCAGTGACGAAGAGACCCAGTACTTC
.	TRBV27	.	TRBJ2-2	CASSLSGSWTGELFF	TGTGCCAGCAGTTTAAGTGGGAGTTGGACCGGGGAGCTGTTTTTT
.	TRBV18	TRBD2	TRBJ2-1	CASSPRATSGYNEQFF	TGTGCCAGCTCACCACGTGCGACTAGCGGGTACAATGAGCAGTTCTTC
.	TRBV7-9	TRBD2	TRBJ2-1	CASSSVGGRGLRNEQFF	TGTGCCAGCAGCTCAGTGGGGGGTCGGGGACTAAGGAATGAGCAGTTCTTC
.	TRBV29-1	TRBD2	TRBJ2-7	CSVAPFLAGVLGEQYF	TGCAGCGTTGCCCCTTTTCTAGCGGGAGTACTTGGAGAGCAGTACTTC
.	TRBV18	.	TRBJ2-7	CASSPPEVSYEQYF	TGTGCCAGCTCACCACCGGAGGTCTCCTACGAGCAGTACTTC
.	TRBV5-1	TRBD1	TRBJ2-7	CASHLGQGRNEQYF	TGCGCCAGCCATTTAGGACAGGGGCGGAACGAGCAGTACTTC
.	TRBV5-6	.	TRBJ2-7	CASSLMAGDRHEQYF	TGTGCCAGCAGCTTAATGGCAGGGGATCGCCACGAGCAGTACTTC
.	TRBV5-1	TRBD1	TRBJ1-1	CASSFRGFTGGNTEAFF	TGCGCCAGCAGCTTCCGGGGGTTTACAGGGGGGAACACTGAAGCTTTCTTT
.	TRBV7-9	.	TRBJ1-5	CASSLAGQGKQPQHF	TGTGCCAGCAGCCTGGCGGGGCAGGGTAAACAGCCCCAGCATTTT
few	TRBV30	TRBD1	TRBJ1-4	CAWSVRGREKLFF	TGTGCCTGGAGTGTCAGGGGGCGAGAAAAACTGTTTTTT
few	TRBV4-2	TRBD2	TRBJ2-6	CASSQGTRRSGANVLTF	TGTGCCAGCAGCCAAGGGACTAGAAGATCTGGGGCCAACGTCCTGACTTTC
.	TRBV21-1	.	TRBJ2-1	CASSKGGRGEFF	TGTGCCAGCAGCAAAGGGGGCCGCGGGGAGTTCTTC
.	TRBV6-1	.	TRBJ1-4	CASSEVWTDNEKLFF	TGTGCCAGCAGCGAGGTGTGGACAGATAATGAAAAACTGTTTTTT
.	TRBV5-6	.	TRBJ2-5	CASSLSGEETQYF	TGTGCCAGCAGCTTGTCGGGGGAAGAGACCCAGTACTTC
.	TRBV6-1	TRBD1	TRBJ2-1	CASSAYRGRVDEQFF	TGTGCCAGCAGTGCATACAGGGGGCGCGTGGATGAGCAGTTCTTC
.	TRBV5-1	TRBD1	TRBJ1-1	CASSLEGRGRTEAFF	TGCGCCAGCAGCTTGGAAGGCAGGGGGCGAACTGAAGCTTTCTTT
.	TRBV6-6	TRBD2	TRBJ2-7	CASSAASGSSYEQYF	TGTGCCAGCAGTGCAGCTAGCGGGAGTTCCTACGAGCAGTACTTC
.	TRBV30	.	TRBJ2-3	CAWIPGDTQYF	TGTGCCTGGATCCCCGGGGATACGCAGTATTTT
.	TRBV27	.	TRBJ1-1	CASSPSIVAEAFF	TGTGCCAGCAGTCCATCAATAGTCGCTGAAGCTTTCTTT
.	TRBV6-6	TRBD1	TRBJ2-7	CASSDRGLDEQYF	TGTGCCAGCAGCGACAGGGGGCTCGACGAGCAGTACTTC
.	TRBV27	.	TRBJ2-3	CASMRGYRTDTQYF	TGTGCCAGCATGAGGGGGTATCGCACAGATACGCAGTATTTT
.	TRBV15	.	TRBJ2-2	CATSSGRLGAGELFF	TGTGCCACCAGCAGCGGGCGCCTCGGGGCCGGGGAGCTGTTTTTT
.	TRBV11-2	TRBD1	TRBJ2-7	CASSSAPDRTYEQYF	TGTGCCAGCAGCTCAGCTCCGGACAGGACCTACGAGCAGTACTTC
.	TRBV7-9	.	TRBJ2-7	CASSLSTDSSYEQYF	TGTGCCAGCAGCTTATCAACAGATAGCTCCTACGAGCAGTACTTC
few	TRBV27	TRBD1	TRBJ2-7	CASNTGGGEQYF	TGTGCCAGCAATACAGGGGGCGGCGAGCAGTACTTC
.	TRBV10-2	.	TRBJ1-1	CASSESDSGGTEAFF	TGCGCCAGCAGTGAGTCGGACTCCGGGGGCACTGAAGCTTTCTTT
.	TRBV19	.	TRBJ1-1	CASSQGPYTEAFF	TGTGCCAGTAGTCAGGGTCCGTACACTGAAGCTTTCTTT